Described below is a single T cell receptor (beta chain) sequence and its context. The entry originates in a study of blood T cell repertoires in COVID-19. Study information: Sample material is recorded as cDNA or gDNA derived from T cells, B-cell-depleted T cells, or PBMCs.

In the original processing: Nucleated cell counts were estimated from reference gene primer amplification. The data were produced by immunoSEQ multiplex PCR, yet TCRdb's version contains in-frame clones alone and is incomplete. D and trimming come from the DNA, and the V and J calls and clone size come from that table. Found here are about 180,000 clones, almost 80% of them singletons; the top ten hold 15% to 20%. The specimen was PBMCs or T cells enriched from blood (not recorded which). This sequence originates from a woman in her fifties or sixties who had recovered from COVID-19.

As DNA, the CDR3 is TGTGCCAGCAGCGTCTCCGGGACTAGCTCCGTTAATGAGCAGTTCTTC. This sequence encodes CASSVSGTSSVNEQFF. This chain links TRBV7-2 with TRBJ2-1; 9 positions match TRBD2. This CDR3 has 16 amino acids. Germline CDR1 SGHTA, CDR2 FQGNSA. The junction had 12 bases not matched to a gene; V was cut back by 5 bases and J by 7 bases.